A selection of T cell receptor beta chains follows, all from one sample in a study of siplizumab effects on memory and regulatory T cells. Profiled with immunoSEQ multiplex PCR; TCRdb holds only in-frame clones, not every one. The sample shows about 100,000 clones, about 94% of them seen only once. Material: non-Treg CD4+ T cells sorted from blood. The receptors stem from a human donor in good health. Both conserved end residues are part of each CDR3. A D gene is named only where the DNA matches it firmly. Rows may omit the clone size; those that give it use once, few, many or a size class.

d_gene: NA; v_gene: TRBV29-1; abundance: NA; j_gene: TRBJ2-5; CDR3nt: TGCAGCATCTCGTCCAGGGGGGGAGAGACCCAGTACTTC; CDR3aa: CSISSRGGETQYF
d_gene: TRBD2; v_gene: TRBV19; abundance: NA; j_gene: TRBJ2-1; CDR3nt: TGTGCCAGTAGTCGAGGCGGGGGCTCCTACAATGAGCAGTTCTTC; CDR3aa: CASSRGGGSYNEQFF
d_gene: NA; v_gene: TRBV7-9; abundance: NA; j_gene: TRBJ1-3; CDR3nt: TGTGCCAGCAGCTGGGACGGCGGTGGAAACACCATATATTTT; CDR3aa: CASSWDGGGNTIYF
d_gene: TRBD2; v_gene: TRBV12-5; abundance: NA; j_gene: TRBJ2-7; CDR3nt: TGTGCTAGTGGTTTGGTCCGGGACAGGGGAATACCGGGACTAGCGGGAGGAGACTACGAGCAGTACTTC; CDR3aa: CASGLVRDRGIPGLAGGDYEQYF
d_gene: NA; v_gene: TRBV2; abundance: NA; j_gene: TRBJ2-5; CDR3nt: TGTGCCAGCAGTGAAGAAGAGACCCAGTACTTC; CDR3aa: CASSEEETQYF
d_gene: TRBD1; v_gene: TRBV5-1; abundance: NA; j_gene: TRBJ1-2; CDR3nt: TGCGCCAGCAGCTTGACAGGGGTAGGGGCCTATGGCTACACCTTC; CDR3aa: CASSLTGVGAYGYTF
d_gene: NA; v_gene: TRBV28; abundance: NA; j_gene: TRBJ2-7; CDR3nt: TGTGCCGTCGAGCCAGGGAGCCCTTACGAGCAGTACTTC; CDR3aa: CAVEPGSPYEQYF
d_gene: TRBD2; v_gene: TRBV2; abundance: NA; j_gene: TRBJ2-5; CDR3nt: TGTGCCAGCAGTGAAGTGCCGGGACTAGGGGAGACCCAGTACTTC; CDR3aa: CASSEVPGLGETQYF
d_gene: NA; v_gene: TRBV11-3; abundance: NA; j_gene: TRBJ2-1; CDR3nt: TGTGCCAGCAGCTTAGGAGCCTACAATGAGCAGTTCTTC; CDR3aa: CASSLGAYNEQFF
d_gene: NA; v_gene: TRBV7-2; abundance: NA; j_gene: TRBJ2-5; CDR3nt: TGTGCCAGCAGCTTAACGAGCCAGACCCAGTACTTC; CDR3aa: CASSLTSQTQYF
d_gene: NA; v_gene: TRBV7-2; abundance: NA; j_gene: TRBJ2-3; CDR3nt: TGTGCCAGCAGCTTAGTTCCCGGGATACCCCCAGATACGCAGTATTTT; CDR3aa: CASSLVPGIPPDTQYF
d_gene: NA; v_gene: TRBV6-5; abundance: NA; j_gene: TRBJ1-1; CDR3nt: TGTGCCAGCAGTTATTCCGGACGGAACACTGAAGCTTTCTTT; CDR3aa: CASSYSGRNTEAFF
d_gene: NA; v_gene: TRBV19; abundance: NA; j_gene: TRBJ1-4; CDR3nt: TGTGCCAGTAGGATTCGGGGGCTAACTAATGAAAAACTGTTTTTT; CDR3aa: CASRIRGLTNEKLFF
d_gene: NA; v_gene: TRBV6-5; abundance: NA; j_gene: TRBJ2-6; CDR3nt: TGTGCCAGCAGTTCGGGAAGCTCTGGGGCCAACGTCCTGACTTTC; CDR3aa: CASSSGSSGANVLTF
d_gene: NA; v_gene: TRBV19; abundance: NA; j_gene: TRBJ1-2; CDR3nt: TGTGCCAGTAGTATAGTAAGGCTGAACTATGGCTACACCTTC; CDR3aa: CASSIVRLNYGYTF
d_gene: TRBD2; v_gene: TRBV25-1; abundance: once; j_gene: TRBJ2-1; CDR3nt: TGTGCCAGCAGTGATCCACTCCCTAGCGGCCTATACAATGAGCAGTTCTTC; CDR3aa: CASSDPLPSGLYNEQFF
d_gene: TRBD1; v_gene: TRBV15; abundance: NA; j_gene: TRBJ2-2; CDR3nt: TGTGCCACCAGCAGAGATCCCCAGGGGGCTAGCGGGGAGCTGTTTTTT; CDR3aa: CATSRDPQGASGELFF
d_gene: NA; v_gene: TRBV2; abundance: NA; j_gene: TRBJ2-6; CDR3nt: TGTGCCAGCAGTGCTTCGGGGGGCCGCGCCTCTGGGGCCAACGTCCTGACTTTC; CDR3aa: CASSASGGRASGANVLTF